Here is one T cell receptor (beta chain) with its context. A single base separates this from a much larger clone, so it may be a read error. CDR1 MNHEY and CDR2 SVGAGI come from the germline V gene. The CDR3 is 17 residues long. Sample time point: patch test 1, 2 weeks after DPC sensitization. Documented treatment: therapeutic diphenylcyclopropenone sensitization with weekly scalp DPC. These data belong to a study of human T cells and chemical hapten exposure. Study overall: On approximately 2 cm by approximately 2 cm of upper inner arm skin, sensitization was performed with 2% DPC. Variability of per-sample TCR yields stemmed mainly from small differences in pooled library volume.

TCRdb used MiXCR to reprocess the RACE reads, holding one entry per CDR3 protein. There are some 79,000 distinct CDR3 sequences in the sample; under 9% occur only once, and roughly 1.6% lies in the top ten. Sequencing used whole blood, obtained in connection with sensitization to the hapten diphenylcyclopropenone (DPC). The sequence derives from a woman aged 25 to 39 with alopecia areata. Some clones in this sample may be carry-over from other donors' samples. This sequence joins TRBV6-5 and TRBJ2-3; 7 bases fit TRBD2. The DNA of the CDR3 is TGTGCCAGCAGTTACTCCTATTCTAGCGGAAACACAGGTACGCAGTATTTT. It yields the protein CASSYSYSSGNTGTQYF.